Listed below are T cell receptor beta chains from one sample, sequenced in a study of PD-1 blockade in classical Hodgkin lymphoma. Profiled with immunoSEQ multiplex PCR; TCRdb holds only in-frame clones, not every one. This sample carries tens of thousands of clones, approximately 94% of them seen once, and the ten largest clones take over 6.5%. Sample: peripheral blood mononuclear cells (PBMCs), taken at baseline. The origin of the receptors is a human donor with classical Hodgkin lymphoma. CDR3s include the opening cysteine and the closing phenylalanine or tryptophan. D genes are given only for firm matches. Not all rows give a size; the values are once, few, many and, for expanded clones, a class.

j_call d_call v_call clone_size cdr3_aa cdr3_nt
TRBJ2-1 NA TRBV10-3 NA CAISEGVGVRSYNEQFF TGTGCCATCAGTGAAGGGGTGGGTGTCCGCTCCTACAATGAGCAGTTCTTC
TRBJ1-5 TRBD1 TRBV5-1 NA CASSDRAGNQPQHF TGCGCCAGCAGCGACAGGGCGGGCAATCAGCCCCAGCATTTT
TRBJ2-2 NA TRBV27 NA CASSFKTGTGELFF TGTGCCAGCAGTTTCAAGACAGGCACCGGGGAGCTGTTTTTT
TRBJ1-5 NA TRBV27 NA CASSQTGRVNQPQHF TGTGCCAGCAGTCAGACGGGACGGGTCAATCAGCCCCAGCATTTT
TRBJ2-1 TRBD2 TRBV11-2 NA CAGKGGRGTSEDEQFF TGTGCCGGTAAGGGTGGTCGCGGGACTAGCGAAGATGAGCAGTTCTTC
TRBJ2-7 NA TRBV7-2 NA CASSPPIYEQYF TGTGCCAGCTCCCCCCCAATCTACGAGCAGTACTTC
TRBJ2-7 NA TRBV5-1 NA CASSFVGQTSYEQYF TGCGCCAGCAGCTTTGTAGGCCAGACTTCCTACGAGCAGTACTTC
TRBJ1-2 NA TRBV19 NA CASTPGYGYTF TGTGCCAGTACCCCAGGCTATGGCTACACCTTC
TRBJ2-1 TRBD1 TRBV25-1 NA CASSGRDRVLNGDNEQFF TGTGCCAGCAGTGGCCGGGACAGGGTCCTCAATGGGGACAATGAGCAGTTCTTC
TRBJ2-1 TRBD1 TRBV6-6 NA CASTRTRGLLNEQFF TGTGCCAGCACCCGAACGAGGGGGCTTTTGAATGAGCAGTTCTTC
TRBJ1-2 NA TRBV6-5 NA CASSYSPGVGYGYTF TGTGCCAGCAGTTACTCGCCAGGGGTGGGTTATGGCTACACCTTC
TRBJ2-4 NA TRBV6-5 once CASSYGGSAKNIQYF TGTGCCAGCAGTTACGGCGGAAGTGCCAAAAACATTCAGTACTTC
TRBJ1-5 NA TRBV7-2 NA CASSLELGWGPQHF TGTGCCAGCAGCTTAGAATTAGGGTGGGGGCCCCAGCATTTT
TRBJ2-7 TRBD1 TRBV5-6 NA CASSPAQGSSYEQYF TGTGCCAGCAGCCCTGCACAGGGGTCGTCCTACGAGCAGTACTTC
TRBJ2-2 NA TRBV27 NA CASSLTSIPGELFF TGTGCCAGCAGTTTAACTTCGATCCCCGGGGAGCTGTTTTTT
TRBJ2-1 TRBD2 TRBV13 NA CASSDLAGGPYNEQFF TGTGCCAGCAGCGATTTAGCGGGAGGGCCCTACAATGAGCAGTTCTTC
TRBJ2-1 NA TRBV14 NA CASSRGTYAPPVPGVLNEQFF TGTGCCAGCAGCCGAGGAACCTATGCGCCCCCCGTGCCGGGGGTCTTGAATGAGCAGTTCTTC
TRBJ1-2 TRBD1 TRBV5-1 NA CASSFEGQGLSYGYTF TGCGCCAGCAGCTTTGAGGGACAGGGGTTAAGCTATGGCTACACCTTC
TRBJ1-2 TRBD1 TRBV5-1 NA CASSPYSGQGADGYTF TGCGCCAGCAGCCCATACTCGGGACAGGGGGCTGATGGCTACACCTTC
TRBJ2-1 NA TRBV7-3 NA CASSPGQYNEQFF TGTGCCAGCTCCCCCGGACAGTACAATGAGCAGTTCTTC
TRBJ1-1 NA TRBV7-9 NA CASSRSRGSAGTEAFF TGTGCCAGCAGCAGAAGCAGGGGCTCAGCGGGCACTGAAGCTTTCTTT
TRBJ1-1 TRBD1 TRBV5-4 NA CASSLETGVNTEAFF TGTGCCAGCAGCTTGGAGACAGGGGTGAACACTGAAGCTTTCTTT
TRBJ2-2 TRBD2 TRBV29-1 NA CSVRTSGLATGELFF TGCAGCGTCCGCACCTCGGGACTAGCGACCGGGGAGCTGTTTTTT
TRBJ2-5 NA TRBV20-1 NA CSAPSPETQYF TGCAGTGCTCCTTCCCCGGAGACCCAGTACTTC
TRBJ2-7 NA TRBV7-7 few CASSPRIPYEQYF TGTGCCAGCAGCCCCCGAATCCCGTACGAGCAGTACTTC
TRBJ1-2 TRBD1 TRBV5-1 NA CASSLGTGINYGYTF TGCGCCAGCAGCTTGGGGACAGGGATTAACTATGGCTACACCTTC
TRBJ2-5 TRBD2 TRBV5-1 NA CASSFGPGLGKETQYF TGCGCCAGCAGCTTCGGACCGGGACTAGGGAAAGAGACCCAGTACTTC
TRBJ2-2 TRBD2 TRBV4-3 NA CASSQVPAGEAGELFF TGCGCCAGCAGCCAAGTCCCAGCGGGAGAGGCCGGGGAGCTGTTTTTT
TRBJ2-7 NA TRBV9 NA CASSGVGYEQYF TGTGCCAGCAGCGGGGTAGGTTACGAGCAGTACTTC
TRBJ2-7 NA TRBV11-2 NA CASSLVRNSGDSYEQYF TGTGCCAGCAGCTTAGTAAGAAATTCAGGTGACTCCTACGAGCAGTACTTC
TRBJ2-1 TRBD2 TRBV27 NA CASTDGTSAGNEQFF TGTGCCAGCACCGACGGGACTAGCGCGGGGAATGAGCAGTTCTTC
TRBJ1-5 NA TRBV21-1 NA CASSKGRDSSNQPQHF TGTGCCAGCAGCAAAGGAAGGGACAGCTCCAATCAGCCCCAGCATTTT
TRBJ2-3 TRBD2 TRBV4-1 NA CASSQDFLAGGEDTQYF TGCGCCAGCAGCCAAGATTTTCTAGCGGGAGGGGAAGATACGCAGTATTTT
TRBJ1-1 NA TRBV19 NA CASMVGFPNTEAFF TGTGCCAGTATGGTCGGCTTTCCGAACACTGAAGCTTTCTTT
TRBJ1-5 TRBD1 TRBV27 NA CASSAGTGPNQPQHF TGTGCCAGCAGCGCTGGGACAGGGCCTAATCAGCCCCAGCATTTT
TRBJ1-4 NA TRBV5-1 NA CASSRDRTGGEKLFF TGCGCCAGCAGCCGTGACAGGACGGGAGGCGAAAAACTGTTTTTT
TRBJ2-5 TRBD2 TRBV6-6 NA CASSPGTSWETQYF TGTGCCAGCAGCCCCGGGACTAGTTGGGAGACCCAGTACTTC
TRBJ2-3 NA TRBV5-4 NA CASSPIGGLHSTDTQYF TGTGCCAGCAGCCCCATAGGGGGGTTACATAGCACAGATACGCAGTATTTT
TRBJ2-3 TRBD1 TRBV7-9 NA CASSSARTGDQDTQYF TGTGCCAGCAGCTCAGCCCGGACAGGGGACCAGGATACGCAGTATTTT
TRBJ2-1 TRBD2 TRBV15 NA CATSRPTSGPNEQFF TGTGCCACCAGCAGGCCGACTAGCGGGCCCAATGAGCAGTTCTTC
TRBJ2-7 TRBD2 TRBV19 NA CASSSTTSGKFDEQYF TGTGCCAGTAGTTCGACGACTAGCGGGAAATTCGACGAGCAGTACTTC
TRBJ2-3 NA TRBV25-1 once CASRDWADTQYF TGTGCCAGCAGGGACTGGGCAGATACGCAGTATTTT
TRBJ1-5 TRBD1 TRBV4-1 NA CASSQTETGGLGQPQHF TGCGCCAGCAGCCAAACAGAGACAGGGGGTTTGGGTCAGCCCCAGCATTTT
TRBJ2-3 NA TRBV10-1 NA CASSERRGQDTQYF TGCGCCAGCAGCGAGAGACGAGGGCAAGATACGCAGTATTTT
TRBJ1-6 NA TRBV18 NA CASSQDSNSPLHF TGTGCCAGCTCACAAGACAGCAATTCACCCCTCCACTTT
TRBJ1-6 TRBD1 TRBV2 NA CASRVGTGWNSPLHF TGTGCCAGCAGAGTTGGGACAGGGTGGAATTCACCCCTCCACTTT
TRBJ2-6 TRBD2 TRBV9 NA CASSGDIAGGFSGANVLTF TGTGCCAGCAGCGGAGATATAGCGGGAGGGTTCTCTGGGGCCAACGTCCTGACTTTC
TRBJ2-7 TRBD2 TRBV11-2 once CASSSPKGAPSGRKDEQYF TGTGCCAGCAGCTCCCCGAAGGGGGCTCCTAGCGGGAGGAAGGACGAGCAGTACTTC
TRBJ2-2 NA TRBV4-3 NA CASAKTVQKPGELFF TGCGCCAGCGCTAAAACTGTACAGAAGCCCGGGGAGCTGTTTTTT
TRBJ2-3 TRBD2 TRBV6-5 NA CASSYGDWGGDTQYF TGTGCCAGCAGTTACGGGGACTGGGGGGGAGATACGCAGTATTTT
TRBJ1-3 NA TRBV25-1 NA CASPRLIAGNTIYF TGTGCCAGCCCAAGACTAATCGCGGGAAACACCATATATTTT
TRBJ2-5 NA TRBV4-3 NA CASSQSTGVAETQYF TGCGCCAGCAGCCAATCGACGGGAGTAGCAGAGACCCAGTACTTC
TRBJ2-2 TRBD1 TRBV10-2 NA CASRSDRAANTGELFF TGCGCCAGCAGGTCAGACAGGGCCGCGAACACCGGGGAGCTGTTTTTT
TRBJ1-2 NA TRBV27 NA CASSLPGGGYTF TGTGCCAGCAGTTTACCCGGTGGGGGCTACACCTTC